This passage covers 7 T cell receptor beta chains from one sample sequenced in a study of regulatory T cells. These receptors' antigens are unknown. Amplification used 52 TRBV primers and 13 TRBJ primers. Produced via immunoSEQ multiplex PCR; TCRdb's table is partial and in-frame only. In the table there are approximately 31,000 clones, 85% to 95% of which are singletons. Notes on the study in general: In CD3G-deficient patients, conventional CD4+ T cells were enriched for hydrophobic CDR3 residues at positions 6 and 7.

The sequenced sample consisted of conventional CD4+ T cells sorted from blood. The origin of the receptors is a child aged 2-9 years with CD3G deficiency.

The V and J genes are TRBV27 and TRBJ2-1; D possibly corresponds to TRBD2 (6 bases). The CDR3 runs to 17 residues. The germline V gene has CDR1 MNHEY and CDR2 SMNVEV (reference sequence). Trimming pared 3 bases from V and 9 bases from J, leaving 24 bases between. CDR3 sequence: CASSFSRPGTGASEQFF. DNA of the CDR3: TGTGCCAGCAGTTTTAGCAGGCCCGGGACTGGGGCCTCTGAGCAGTTCTTC.

The rearrangement links TRBV6-1 to TRBJ1-5; TRBD1 aligns across 8 bases. Per the germline V gene, CDR1 is MNHNS and CDR2 is SASEGT. The CDR3 has 15 residues. V was clipped by 2 bases and J by 4 bases; unmatched bases: 4. CDR3 sequence reads: CASSERQGMNQPQHF. CDR3 bases: TGTGCCAGCAGTGAAAGACAGGGGATGAATCAGCCCCAGCATTTT.

This chain joins TRBV9 and TRBJ2-1; 8 bases are a match to TRBD2. V dropped 4 bases and J dropped 7; count of bases not matched to a gene: 10. There are 15 residues in the CDR3. Germline V lookup: CDR1 SGDLS, CDR2 YYNGEE. CDR3 in amino acids: CASSLGLAYQNEQFF. The CDR3 DNA reads TGTGCCAGCAGCCTAGGACTAGCCTATCAAAATGAGCAGTTCTTC.

V and J are TRBV19 and TRBJ2-1; no reliable D call. Trimming stripped 2 bases from V and 5 bases from J, with 7 bases between. There are 13 residues in the CDR3. CDR1 is LNHDA and CDR2 is SQIVND in the germline V gene (reference sequence). In DNA form, the CDR3 reads TGTGCCAGTAGTATAACAAGGGACAATGAGCAGTTCTTC. This encodes CASSITRDNEQFF.

Here the CDR3 DNA reads TGTGCCAGCAGCACCCACCCGGGGGTCAACTACGAGCAGTACTTC. As protein: CASSTHPGVNYEQYF. V and J are TRBV6-1 and TRBJ2-7; the D gene is possibly TRBD2 (6 bases). The CDR3 loop spans 15 amino acids. Trimming removed 6 bases from V and 3 bases from J, with 18 bases in between. CDR1 is MNHNS and CDR2 is SASEGT in the germline V gene.

This chain joins TRBV6-6 and TRBJ2-3; D not certain. CDR1 and CDR2 (germline): MNHNY, SVGAGI (reference sequence). V was cut by 2 bases and J by 1 base, with 4 bases left in between. CDR3 length equals 13 residues. CDR3 sequence: CASSYGRTDTQYF. In DNA, the CDR3 is TGTGCCAGCAGTTACGGTCGCACAGATACGCAGTATTTT.

The chain carries TRBV27 and TRBJ2-3; TRBD2 agrees at 11 bases. The CDR3 has 13 residues. Germline-derived CDR1 and CDR2 are MNHEY and SMNVEV (reference sequence). J gave up 5 bases and V 9 bases, and 4 bases lay outside the gene matches. The CDR3 nucleotides are TGTGCCAGTGGACTAGCGGGTGGAGATACGCAGTATTTT. It translates to CASGLAGGDTQYF.